Included here is one T cell receptor (beta chain) sequence, with context. The antigen is unknown. Deep was the level at which the assay was run. Method: immunoSEQ multiplex PCR; TCRdb's copy keeps in-frame clones and lacks some. This table has 2 million to 3 million clones, approximately 93% appearing once. V lost 3 bases and J lost 1; bases outside the gene matches: 24. From germline, CDR1 is MGHRA and CDR2 YSYEKL. This CDR3 contains 22 residues. The study enrolled healthy HIV-negative adults without recent acute infections or vaccinations as donors. These data originate in a study of shared clonotypes between healthy human individuals. Points from the study as a whole: Sharing across four donors was highest in naive CD4 (around 5%) and lowest in memory CD8 (0.4%).

Sequencing used naive CD4+ T cells from PBMCs. This sample's subset: CD45RA+ positively selected. This chain uses TRBV4-1 with TRBJ2-3; 8 bases are a match to TRBD2. This TCR was recovered from a man in his late teens or twenties in good health. Some clones in this sample may be carry-over from other donors' samples. The DNA for the CDR3 is TGCGCCAGCAGCCAGGAGGGGGTTGAGGTATTTATGGCGGGAGGCCGCACAGATACGCAGTATTTT. Its protein is CASSQEGVEVFMAGGRTDTQYF.